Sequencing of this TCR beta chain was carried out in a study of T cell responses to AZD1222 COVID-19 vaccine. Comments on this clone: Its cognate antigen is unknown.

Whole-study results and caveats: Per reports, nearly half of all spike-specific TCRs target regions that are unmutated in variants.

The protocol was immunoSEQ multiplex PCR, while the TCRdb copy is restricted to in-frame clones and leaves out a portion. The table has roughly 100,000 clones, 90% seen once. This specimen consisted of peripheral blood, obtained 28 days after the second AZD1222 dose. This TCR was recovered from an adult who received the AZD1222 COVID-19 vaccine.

The CDR3 reads CASSLTPIYGYTF. The CDR3 coding sequence is TGTGCCAGCAGTTTAACCCCCATCTATGGCTACACCTTC. The chain couples TRBV12-3 or TRBV12-4 to TRBJ1-2; D gene unclear. V was trimmed by 2 bases and J by 4 bases, leaving 8 bases between them. The CDR3 contains 13 residues.